Following are 32 T cell receptor beta chains from one sample sequenced in a study of T cell changes during pregnancy in multiple sclerosis. The table came from immunoSEQ multiplex PCR; TCRdb's copy has only in-frame clones and leaves some out. In the table there are around 73,000 clones, approximately 92% of which are singletons. The input for sequencing was peripheral blood, taken in the third trimester of pregnancy. These receptors came from a female donor in good health, enrolled as a control in a pregnancy study.

This chain joins TRBV28 and TRBJ2-7; 9 bases fit TRBD1. CDR3 length: 15 residues. Germline trimming cut 7 bases from V and 5 bases from J; bases unmatched to any gene: 12. From germline, CDR1 is MDHEN and CDR2 SYDVKM. The CDR3 loop reads CASIPPAGQGNEQYF. The CDR3 DNA reads as TGTGCCAGCATCCCTCCGGCCGGACAGGGGAACGAGCAGTACTTC. Supplemented by reference TRBV28 and TRBJ2-7, the full variable domain reads DVKVTQSSRYLVKRTGEKVFLECVQDMDHENMFWYRQDPGLGLRLIYFSYDVKMKEKGDIPEGYSVSREKKERFSLILESASTNQTSMYLCASIPPAGQGNEQYFGPGTRLTVT.

This clone appeared a few times. The chain uses TRBV5-1 and TRBJ2-3; D call uncertain. Germline V gives CDR1 SGHRS, CDR2 YFSETQ. V lost 0 bases to trimming and J lost 0 bases, with 2 bases between them. This CDR3 comprises 13 residues. This chain's CDR3 is CASSLASTDTQYF. CDR3 nucleotide sequence: TGCGCCAGCAGCTTGGCGAGCACAGATACGCAGTATTTT. The whole variable domain, remainder taken from reference TRBV5-1 and TRBJ2-3, is KAGVTQTPRYLIKTRGQQVTLSCSPISGHRSVSWYQQTPGQGLQFLFEYFSETQRNKGNFPGRFSGRQFSNSRSEMNVSTLELGDSALYLCASSLASTDTQYFGPGTRLTVL.

This chain connects TRBV9 to TRBJ2-7, with 10 bases that match TRBD2. CDR3 length equals 13 residues. The germline V gene has CDR1 SGDLS and CDR2 YYNGEE. Trimming took 3 bases from V and 6 from J; bases not matched to a gene: 3. In DNA form, the CDR3 reads TGTGCCAGCAGCGGTAGCGGGAGGATCGAGCAGTACTTC. It yields the protein CASSGSGRIEQYF. Supplemented by reference TRBV9 and TRBJ2-7, the full variable domain reads DSGVTQTPKHLITATGQRVTLRCSPRSGDLSVYWYQQSLDQGLQFLIQYYNGEERAKGNILERFSAQQFPDLHSELNLSSLELGDSALYFCASSGSGRIEQYFGPGTRLTVT.

This sequence joins TRBV4-3 and TRBJ2-2; D perhaps matches TRBD1 (6 bases). Germline V gene data show CDR1 as LGHNA and CDR2 as YSLEER. The CDR3 loop spans 15 amino acids. The V and J ends lost 3 bases and 3 bases respectively, with 11 bases between them. CDR3 sequence (DNA): TGCGCCAGCAGCCAGGGGGCCGGGGACACCGGGGAGCTGTTTTTT. This sequence encodes CASSQGAGDTGELFF.

The rearrangement joins TRBV6-5 to TRBJ2-7; 9 bases match TRBD2. V was pared by 5 bases and J by 6 bases, with 8 bases of the junction left unmatched. CDR1 MNHEY and CDR2 SVGAGI come from the germline V gene. This CDR3 has 14 amino acids. In nucleotides, the CDR3 is TGTGCCAGCAGTACCGCGGGGGGGGTAGGCGAGCAGTACTTC. Translating it yields CASSTAGGVGEQYF.

The J gene is TRBJ1-2, the V gene TRBV6-5, with a weak D call TRBD1 (6 bases). The V end was cut by 0 bases, the J end by 4 bases, with 12 bases between. Germline lookup yields CDR1 MNHEY and CDR2 SVGAGI. This CDR3 is 15 amino acids long. The CDR3 loop reads CASSYSTGLAYGYTF. DNA for the CDR3: TGTGCCAGCAGTTACTCCACAGGGTTAGCCTATGGCTACACCTTC.

CDR3 DNA: TGTGCCAGCACCGTCGGTACAGGGGGCGTCTATGGCTACACCTTC. Its protein is CASTVGTGGVYGYTF. The chain has TRBV2 and TRBJ1-2; 9 bases are a match to TRBD1. With V trimmed by 7 bases and J by 4 bases, 10 bases remained unmatched. The CDR3 spans 15 residues. Germline-derived CDR1 and CDR2 are SNHLY and FYNNEI.

The genes are TRBV9 and TRBJ2-1; D might be TRBD1 (7 bases). The CDR3 length is 15 residues. V lost 3 bases and J 3 bases, leaving 13 bases between the germline ends. Looked up from germline, CDR1 is SGDLS and CDR2 is YYNGEE. The CDR3 bases are TGTGCCAGCAGCGGAGGGGGGACAGTCTACAATGAGCAGTTCTTC. It specifies CASSGGGTVYNEQFF.

The chain combines TRBV19 with TRBJ2-7; D not resolved. The CDR3 length is 13 residues. Trimming left V 4 bases short and J 3 bases short, with 10 bases between. Per germline, CDR1 LNHDA and CDR2 SQIVND (reference sequence). Here the CDR3 reads CASSTSLNYEQYF. The CDR3 nucleotides read TGTGCCAGTAGTACCTCCTTAAACTACGAGCAGTACTTC.

V is TRBV28 and J is TRBJ1-1, with D possibly being TRBD1 (6 bases). This CDR3 has 14 amino acids. Germline CDR1 and CDR2: MDHEN and SYDVKM. The V gene lost 2 bases and the J gene lost 7 bases, with 14 bases spanning the gap. CDR3 sequence reads: CASSLDQGPLEAFF. DNA for the CDR3: TGTGCCAGCAGTTTAGACCAGGGGCCACTTGAAGCTTTCTTT.

The rearrangement links TRBV2 to TRBJ2-7; tentative D call: TRBD1 (5 bases). The V end was cut by 0 bases, the J end by 12 bases, with 15 bases between. Germline CDR1 reads SNHLY; CDR2 reads FYNNEI. The CDR3 totals 13 residues. CDR3 coding DNA: TGTGCCAGCAGTGAAGCGGGAAGGGGATTGTTGTACTTC. Residues: CASSEAGRGLLYF.

As for this clone: In the same sample, other DNA sequences code for this CDR3. CDR3 residues: CASSFGGNEKLFF. The CDR3 DNA reads as TGTGCCAGCAGTTTTGGCGGTAATGAAAAACTGTTTTTT. The rearrangement joins TRBV27 to TRBJ1-4; no definite D call. Germline-derived CDR1 and CDR2 are MNHEY and SMNVEV (reference sequence). This CDR3 contains 13 residues. Trimming pared 3 bases from V and 4 bases from J, leaving 6 bases between. Looking up the rest from reference TRBV27 and TRBJ1-4 gives the full variable domain: EAQVTQNPRYLITVTGKKLTVTCSQNMNHEYMSWYRQDPGLGLRQIYYSMNVEVTDKGDVPEGYKVSRKEKRNFPLILESPSPNQTSLYFCASSFGGNEKLFFGSGTQLSVL.

The V call is TRBV28, the J call TRBJ2-1; TRBD1 matches at 7 bases. This CDR3 has 16 amino acids. J gave up 8 bases and V 6 bases, and 16 bases lay outside the gene matches. CDR1 and CDR2 from the germline V gene are MDHEN and SYDVKM. The CDR3 region has the DNA TGTGCCAGCAGAGTAGCAGGGGGACAGCCCACAGATGAGCAGTTCTTC. Its protein is CASRVAGGQPTDEQFF.

Remarks on this clone: The sample has other DNA sequences that encode this CDR3 too. The CDR3 protein is CSVEPGVNTEAFF. CDR3 sequence (DNA): TGCAGCGTTGAACCGGGGGTCAACACTGAAGCTTTCTTT. This chain uses TRBV29-1 with TRBJ1-1, with D possibly being TRBD1 (5 bases). This CDR3 region has 13 residues. Germline CDR1 reads SQVTM; CDR2 reads ANQGSEA. Trimming took off 2 bases at V and 2 bases at J, with 9 bases between the two ends.

The chain has TRBV11-2 and TRBJ2-3, with TRBD2 as a possible D gene (5 bases). Germline-derived CDR1 and CDR2 are SGHAT and FQNNGV. V was pared by 3 bases and J by 2 bases, with 12 bases between. The CDR3 runs 15 residues. DNA of the CDR3: TGTGCCAGCAGCTTGAGGGCGGTTCACACAGATACGCAGTATTTT. This gives the protein CASSLRAVHTDTQYF.

This sequence joins TRBV10-1 and TRBJ2-2, with 10 positions matching TRBD1. CDR3 length: 17 residues. Trimming took 0 bases from V and 4 from J; bases not matched to a gene: 5. Germline values: CDR1 WNHNN, CDR2 SYGVQD (reference sequence). The CDR3 loop reads CASSESSGTGVTGELFF. The CDR3, as DNA: TGCGCCAGCAGTGAGTCATCCGGGACAGGGGTCACCGGGGAGCTGTTTTTT.

This clone has more than one count but fewer than ten. V and J are TRBV19 and TRBJ1-5; the match to TRBD1 covers 9 bases. CDR1 and CDR2 from the germline V gene are LNHDA and SQIVND (reference sequence). There are 13 residues in the CDR3. Losses at the gene ends were 5 bases for V and 5 bases for J; bases not matched to a gene: 1. The chain's CDR3 is CASSGTGHQPQHF. In DNA form, the CDR3 reads TGTGCCAGTAGTGGGACAGGGCATCAGCCCCAGCATTTT. The full variable domain, in which reference TRBV19 and TRBJ1-5 provide the parts outside the CDR3, is DGGITQSPKYLFRKEGQNVTLSCEQNLNHDAMYWYRQDPGQGLRLIYYSQIVNDFQKGDIAEGYSVSREKKESFPLTVTSAQKNPTAFYLCASSGTGHQPQHFGDGTRLSIL.

This clone occurred a few times. The chain uses TRBV28 and TRBJ1-2; D remains unclear. The CDR3 runs to 13 residues. V lost 6 bases, J lost 2 bases, and 10 bases lay in between. In germline, CDR1 is MDHEN, CDR2 SYDVKM. This CDR3 is CASSRGENYGYTF. CDR3 nucleotides: TGTGCCAGCAGCCGTGGGGAGAACTATGGCTACACCTTC.

The chain couples TRBV29-1 to TRBJ1-2; D perhaps matches TRBD1 (6 bases). Trimming took off 0 bases at V and 0 bases at J, with 23 bases between the two ends. The CDR3 sequence is 19 residues long. CDR1 is SQVTM and CDR2 is ANQGSEA in the germline V gene. CDR3 sequence reads: CSVEDVSAGGHESNYGYTF. Written as DNA, the CDR3 is TGCAGCGTTGAAGATGTCTCCGCGGGGGGCCATGAATCTAACTATGGCTACACCTTC.

This chain links TRBV4-3 with TRBJ2-7; no firm D call. V gave up 1 base and J gave up 0 bases, with 7 bases separating them. The CDR3 extends over 14 amino acids. The germline V gene has CDR1 LGHNA and CDR2 YSLEER. The CDR3 here is CASSQVRSSYEQYF. In nucleotides, the CDR3 is TGCGCCAGCAGCCAAGTCAGAAGCTCCTACGAGCAGTACTTC.

The chain recombines TRBV10-3 with TRBJ2-3; 10 nucleotides match TRBD1. Germline assignment: CDR1 ENHRY and CDR2 SYGVKD. The length of the CDR3 is 16 residues. After removal of 6 bases from V and 5 bases from J, the junction contained 11 bases not matched to a gene. CDR3 nucleotides: TGTGCCATCAGCGCCGACAGGGGGCGAGTTGGAGATACGCAGTATTTT. This sequence encodes CAISADRGRVGDTQYF.

This clone was recorded once. The chain joins TRBV4-2 to TRBJ1-5, with D possibly being TRBD1 (6 bases). The CDR3 is 15 amino acids. V was trimmed by 3 bases and J by 5 bases, leaving 14 bases between them. Germline CDR1 LGHNA, CDR2 YNFKEQ. In DNA form, the CDR3 reads TGTGCCAGCAGCCAGGCGACAGGATCATATCAGCCCCAGCATTTT. Protein product: CASSQATGSYQPQHF.

The V call is TRBV28, the J call TRBJ2-7; the match to TRBD2 covers 9 bases. V lost 7 bases, J lost 3 bases, and 10 bases stayed unmatched. Germline CDR1 is MDHEN and CDR2 is SYDVKM. The CDR3 sequence is 15 residues long. CDR3 DNA sequence: TGTGCCAGCACCGCCCCGGGAGCGGGAGGCTACGAGCAGTACTTC. Residues: CASTAPGAGGYEQYF.

The rearrangement uses TRBV7-8 and TRBJ1-4; the match to TRBD1 covers 8 bases. V shed 3 bases and J 0 bases; nucleotides not matched to a gene: 6. The CDR3 runs to 17 residues. CDR1 is SGHVS and CDR2 is FQNEAQ in the germline V gene. The CDR3 sequence: CASSLWTGFSTNEKLFF. In DNA, the CDR3 is TGTGCCAGCAGCTTGTGGACAGGGTTTTCAACTAATGAAAAACTGTTTTTT.

This clone was recorded once. The chain carries TRBV9 and TRBJ2-1, with 10 bases that match TRBD2. The CDR3 totals 16 residues. Germline CDR1 SGDLS, CDR2 YYNGEE. V trimming: 0 bases; J trimming: 6 bases; junction bases outside the gene matches: 6. The CDR3 DNA reads TGTGCCAGCAGCGTAGCTGGAGCGGGAGGGTTCAATGAGCAGTTCTTC. Its translation: CASSVAGAGGFNEQFF.

The chain recombines TRBV7-9 with TRBJ2-7; 9 bases are shared with TRBD2. V lost 5 bases and J lost 5; bases outside the gene matches: 7. The CDR3 runs 14 residues. Germline CDR1 SEHNR, CDR2 FQNEAQ (reference sequence). CDR3 coding DNA: TGTGCCAGCAGCCACAAGCGGGAGGACCACGAGCAGTACTTC. This gives the protein CASSHKREDHEQYF.

Only one count was recorded for this clone. The chain combines TRBV11-2 with TRBJ1-2; D may be TRBD1 (6 bases). Germline lookup yields CDR1 SGHAT and CDR2 FQNNGV. The CDR3 contains 14 residues. The V end was cut by 0 bases, the J end by 3 bases, with 8 bases between. The CDR3 sequence is CASSLDAGDYGYTF. CDR3 in DNA: TGTGCCAGCAGCTTAGATGCAGGGGACTATGGCTACACCTTC. The full variable domain, its missing parts supplied by reference TRBV11-2 and TRBJ1-2, is EAGVAQSPRYKIIEKRQSVAFWCNPISGHATLYWYQQILGQGPKLLIQFQNNGVVDDSQLPKDRFSAERLKGVDSTLKIQPAKLEDSAVYLCASSLDAGDYGYTFGSGTRLTVV.

The sample holds a few counts of this clone. The J gene is TRBJ2-1, the V gene TRBV28; the match to TRBD2 covers 10 bases. Germline trimming cut 1 base from V and 7 bases from J; bases unmatched to any gene: 7. This CDR3 is built from 16 residues. Germline V lookup: CDR1 MDHEN, CDR2 SYDVKM. DNA for the CDR3: TGTGCCAGCAGTTTATTGGGGCTAGCGGGGGTAAATGAGCAGTTCTTC. It yields the protein CASSLLGLAGVNEQFF.

This clone was detected once. The chain is built from TRBV28 and TRBJ1-6, with D unresolved. The CDR3 has 14 residues. The germline CDR1 and CDR2 sequences are MDHEN and SYDVKM. V lost 1 base to trimming and J lost 2 bases, with 3 bases between them. For the CDR3, the DNA is TGTGCCAGCAGTTTATTTACCTATAATTCACCCCTCCACTTT. Translating it yields CASSLFTYNSPLHF.

With regard to this clone: The same CDR3 also results from other DNA sequences found in this sample. The rearrangement uses TRBV6-1 and TRBJ2-5, with 12 nucleotides matching TRBD2. The CDR3 has 15 residues. The V gene's germline CDR1 is MNHNS and CDR2 SASEGT. V shed 2 bases and J 2 bases; nucleotides not matched to a gene: 0. CDR3 sequence reads: CASSELAGGQETQYF. The CDR3 DNA reads as TGTGCCAGCAGTGAACTAGCGGGGGGGCAAGAGACCCAGTACTTC.

This clone was observed a few times. This chain joins TRBV7-6 and TRBJ1-5, with D perhaps TRBD1 (5 bases). V was pared by 1 base and J by 3 bases, with 13 bases between. Germline values: CDR1 SGHVS, CDR2 FNYEAQ. The length of the CDR3 is 16 residues. CDR3 nucleotides: TGTGCCAGCAGCTTAGACGCGGGGCGAGACAATCAGCCCCAGCATTTT. Protein sequence: CASSLDAGRDNQPQHF.

This sequence joins TRBV5-1 and TRBJ1-1; 8 bases are shared with TRBD1. Per germline, CDR1 SGHRS and CDR2 YFSETQ. V shed 1 base and J 0 bases; nucleotides not matched to a gene: 2. The CDR3 covers 15 residues. The CDR3 here is CASSLMGQVNTEAFF. Here the CDR3 DNA reads TGCGCCAGCAGCTTGATGGGACAGGTGAACACTGAAGCTTTCTTT.